These T cell receptor beta chains were read from a single sample in a study of long-term antiretroviral therapy in people with HIV. The protocol was immunoSEQ multiplex PCR, while the TCRdb copy is restricted to in-frame clones and leaves out a portion. The data show about 25,000 clones, 81% seen once. The source was unsorted PBMCs, collected at the start of antiretroviral therapy, before treatment. These TCRs come from a woman aged 18-30 years with HIV. CDR3s include the opening cysteine and the closing phenylalanine or tryptophan. The D gene is left open where the match is weak. Expanded clones get a size class; other rows say once, few or many, or leave the size out.

V	D	J	size	DNA	CDR3
TRBV6-5	-	TRBJ2-7	-	TGTGCCAGCAGTTACCTCCCCGGTCGGGGGACCTACGAGCAGTACTTC	CASSYLPGRGTYEQYF
TRBV4-1	TRBD1	TRBJ1-4	-	TGCGCCAGCAGCTCCCGAGGGGACAGGGGGGAGGTGGGTGAAAAACTGTTTTTT	CASSSRGDRGEVGEKLFF
TRBV28	-	TRBJ1-1	-	TGTGCCAGCAGTTCCCCCGGGAGTAGGGAGGACACTGAAGCTTTCTTT	CASSSPGSREDTEAFF
TRBV4-3	-	TRBJ2-2	-	TGCGCCAGCAGCCAAGTTGGAGACGGGGAGCTGTTTTTT	CASSQVGDGELFF
TRBV7-9	TRBD1	TRBJ2-2	-	TGTGCCAGCAGCCCCGCGGCAGGGGGCGGGGAGCTGTTTTTT	CASSPAAGGGELFF
TRBV25-1	TRBD2	TRBJ2-1	-	TGTGCCAGCAGTGAATTGGGAGCGGGGACCTACAATGAGCAGTTCTTC	CASSELGAGTYNEQFF
TRBV7-9	-	TRBJ1-1	-	TGTGCCAGCAGCTTAGAGGGGTTTGAAGCTTTCTTT	CASSLEGFEAFF
TRBV5-1	-	TRBJ1-1	-	TGCGCCAGCGGCCCCCTACAGGGCTTGAACACTGAAGCTTTCTTT	CASGPLQGLNTEAFF
TRBV9	-	TRBJ1-1	-	TGTGCCAGCAGCGTAGATCCAGACCTGAACACTGAAGCTTTCTTT	CASSVDPDLNTEAFF
TRBV21-1	-	TRBJ1-2	-	TGTGCCAGCAGCAAATACCCCCGGGACAGGGAGATGTACGGCTACACCTTC	CASSKYPRDREMYGYTF
TRBV5-1	TRBD1	TRBJ2-1	-	TGCGCCAGCCAATGGACAGGGGAGAATGAGCAGTTCTTC	CASQWTGENEQFF
TRBV7-2	-	TRBJ2-3	-	TGTGCCAGCAGCTTAGCATTGGGTGGGGATACGCAGTATTTT	CASSLALGGDTQYF
TRBV18	-	TRBJ1-5	-	TGTGCCAGCTCACCAAGAACAGGCAATCAGCCCCAGCATTTT	CASSPRTGNQPQHF
TRBV6-5	-	TRBJ1-2	-	TGTGCCAGCAGTTACTCGAATCGGAACTATGGCTACACCTTC	CASSYSNRNYGYTF
TRBV29-1	-	TRBJ2-1	-	TGCAGCGCCGAGGGGGGAGATCTCTACAATGAGCAGTTCTTC	CSAEGGDLYNEQFF
TRBV27	-	TRBJ1-4	-	TGTGCCAGCAGTCCGACACTGCCTAAACTGTTTTTT	CASSPTLPKLFF
TRBV18	-	TRBJ1-3	-	TGTGCCAGCTCACCACCGGGGGGCCTCTCTGGAAACACCATATATTTT	CASSPPGGLSGNTIYF
TRBV18	-	TRBJ2-2	-	TGTGCCAGCTCACCGACACCGAACACCGGGGAGCTGTTTTTT	CASSPTPNTGELFF
TRBV7-9	-	TRBJ1-5	-	TGTGCCAGCAGCTTAGCCCAATCAGCCCAGCATTTT	CASSLAQSAQHF
TRBV7-8	-	TRBJ1-2	-	TGTGCCAGCGCCACGTGGGACTATGGCTACACCTTC	CASATWDYGYTF
TRBV6-6	TRBD1	TRBJ1-2	-	TGTGCCAGCAGGACACAACGCTTAGACAGGGAGAATGGCTACACCTTC	CASRTQRLDRENGYTF
TRBV25-1	TRBD2	TRBJ2-7	-	TGTGCCAGCAGTGAATTAGCGGGAGGGCCTTCCTACGAGCAGTACTTC	CASSELAGGPSYEQYF
TRBV28	-	TRBJ2-7	-	TGTGCCAGCAGCACTTCCGCCTACGAGCAGTACTTC	CASSTSAYEQYF
TRBV4-1	TRBD2	TRBJ2-3	-	TGCGCCAGCAGCCAAGATAGGCTGGCTAGCGGGAGATCCTTCACAGATACGCAGTATTTT	CASSQDRLASGRSFTDTQYF
TRBV7-9	-	TRBJ2-5	-	TGTGCCAGCAGCTACGGACAGCAAGAGACCCAGTACTTC	CASSYGQQETQYF
TRBV28	-	TRBJ2-7	-	TGTGCCAGCAAGCCCACACCTGGGAAGGGTGAAAAGCAGTACTTC	CASKPTPGKGEKQYF
TRBV5-1	-	TRBJ2-2	few	TGCGCCAGCAGCTTGGGGCTAGCGACGAACACCGGGGAGCTGTTTTTT	CASSLGLATNTGELFF
TRBV7-2	-	TRBJ1-2	-	TGTGCCAGCAGCTTAGAGGGGGGCGTTGGCTACACCTTC	CASSLEGGVGYTF
TRBV7-3	TRBD2	TRBJ2-7	-	TGTGCCAGCAGCCCTAGCGGGGGGCTCTCCTACGAGCAGTACTTC	CASSPSGGLSYEQYF
TRBV10-3	-	TRBJ1-1	few	TGTGCCATCAGTGAGGGGGAGACTGAAGCTTTCTTT	CAISEGETEAFF
TRBV10-3	-	TRBJ1-1	-	TGTGCCATCAGCAGGGATAACACTGAAGCTTTCTTT	CAISRDNTEAFF
TRBV5-1	TRBD1	TRBJ1-1	-	TGCGCCAGCAGCTCCTACTCAGGGGGCAACACTGAAGCTTTCTTT	CASSSYSGGNTEAFF
TRBV28	TRBD1	TRBJ2-7	-	TGTGCCAGCAGCTCCAGGGGGCGTCGCTACGAGCAGTACTTC	CASSSRGRRYEQYF
TRBV6-1	-	TRBJ1-2	-	TGTGCCAGCAGTGAATGGGTTCTATATGGCTACACCTTC	CASSEWVLYGYTF
TRBV19	-	TRBJ1-6	-	TGTGCCAGTAGTTCCACCTTCCAGGGTAATTCACCCCTCCACTTT	CASSSTFQGNSPLHF
TRBV10-2	-	TRBJ2-1	-	TGCGCCACAGATGGGGGAACCTACAATGAGCAGTTCTTC	CATDGGTYNEQFF
TRBV6-5	-	TRBJ2-7	medium-sized	TGTGCCAGCAGTTACTCCCAAAGCTCCTACGAGCAGTACTTC	CASSYSQSSYEQYF
TRBV27	TRBD1	TRBJ1-5	-	TGTGCCAGCAGTGGGACAGGGGGTCAGCCCCAGCATTTT	CASSGTGGQPQHF
TRBV5-1	TRBD1	TRBJ1-4	-	TGCGCCAGCAGCTCTGGGACAGGGGATGAAAAACTGTTTTTT	CASSSGTGDEKLFF
TRBV4-1	TRBD1	TRBJ2-2	-	TGCGCCAGCAGCCAAGCCCTTACAGGGGGCCACGGGGAGCTGTTTTTT	CASSQALTGGHGELFF
TRBV9	-	TRBJ2-1	-	TGTGCCAGCAGCGTAGGTCACCAAGGGAAAAATGAGCAGTTCTTC	CASSVGHQGKNEQFF
TRBV2	-	TRBJ1-2	-	TGTGCCAGCAGTGGAACAGCTAACTATGGCTACACCTTC	CASSGTANYGYTF
TRBV5-1	-	TRBJ1-1	-	TGCGCCAGCAGCTTGGCTACGGCGGGAGCTGAAGCTTTCTTT	CASSLATAGAEAFF
TRBV6-1	-	TRBJ1-5	-	TGTGCCAGCAAACCCCGGGATCAGCCCCAGCATTTT	CASKPRDQPQHF
TRBV29-1	TRBD1	TRBJ2-7	-	TGCAGCGTTAGGGGACAGGTCCACGAGCAGTACTTC	CSVRGQVHEQYF
TRBV4-3	-	TRBJ2-3	-	TGCGCCAGCAGCCAAGAAGGTTCCCCGGGCACAGATACGCAGTATTTT	CASSQEGSPGTDTQYF
TRBV6-1	-	TRBJ2-7	-	TGTGCCAGCATCCAAACAGGTAGCTCCTACGAGCAGTACTTC	CASIQTGSSYEQYF
TRBV7-9	-	TRBJ2-7	-	TGTGCCAGCAGCTTTCTGGGCCCCTACGAGCAGTACTTC	CASSFLGPYEQYF
TRBV7-8	TRBD2	TRBJ2-1	-	TGTGCCAGCAGCGCTCTAGCGGAGCCATACAATGAGCAGTTCTTC	CASSALAEPYNEQFF
TRBV4-3	-	TRBJ2-3	once	TGCGCCAGCAGGCCAGGGATTAACACAGATACGCAGTATTTT	CASRPGINTDTQYF
TRBV7-2	TRBD1	TRBJ1-4	-	TGTGCCAGCAGCTCCCACCAACAGGGGGGCAATGAAAAACTGTTTTTT	CASSSHQQGGNEKLFF